This T cell receptor (beta chain) was captured by sequencing in a study of technical replicates of blood from a handful of donors (TCRdb year 2017). Preparation of the library involved the immunoSEQ multiplex PCR assay. This is the immuneACCESS table as TCRdb keeps it, with only in-frame sequences that have V and J called. A part of the clones is gone; compared with another copy, unresolved V genes explain less than half, and the rest is unexplained. The sample table shows about 72,000 clones, and 80% to 95% are seen once. The ten biggest clones cover over 0.3% of the sample. As for this clone: The antigen this receptor binds is unknown. No per-base quality is available; no much larger clone lies one base away.

From its cysteine to its phenylalanine, the CDR3 spans 16 amino acids. Just the 48-base CDR3 DNA is kept, in frame starting at base 1. Trimming leaves V shorter by 4 bases and J shorter by 6 bases, with the junction holding 11 bases beyond the gene matches. CDR1 and CDR2 were assigned from the germline V gene (reference sequence) as SGHNT and YYREEE. The rearrangement joined TRBV5-4 to TRBJ2-3, with TRBD1 matching 10 junction bases. The material sequenced was T cells isolated from PBMCs. The clonotype comes from a human donor in good health. The CDR3 protein: CASSLMDRGIGDTQYF. The DNA reads TGTGCCAGCAGCCTTATGGACAGGGGGATAGGGGATACGCAGTATTTT. The full variable domain, with segments outside the CDR3 supplied by the reference TRBV5-4 and TRBJ2-3 proteins, appears as ETGVTQSPTHLIKTRGQQVTLRCSSQSGHNTVSWYQQALGQGPQFIFQYYREEENGRGNFPPRFSGLQFPNYSSELNVNALELDDSALYLCASSLMDRGIGDTQYFGPGTRLTVL.